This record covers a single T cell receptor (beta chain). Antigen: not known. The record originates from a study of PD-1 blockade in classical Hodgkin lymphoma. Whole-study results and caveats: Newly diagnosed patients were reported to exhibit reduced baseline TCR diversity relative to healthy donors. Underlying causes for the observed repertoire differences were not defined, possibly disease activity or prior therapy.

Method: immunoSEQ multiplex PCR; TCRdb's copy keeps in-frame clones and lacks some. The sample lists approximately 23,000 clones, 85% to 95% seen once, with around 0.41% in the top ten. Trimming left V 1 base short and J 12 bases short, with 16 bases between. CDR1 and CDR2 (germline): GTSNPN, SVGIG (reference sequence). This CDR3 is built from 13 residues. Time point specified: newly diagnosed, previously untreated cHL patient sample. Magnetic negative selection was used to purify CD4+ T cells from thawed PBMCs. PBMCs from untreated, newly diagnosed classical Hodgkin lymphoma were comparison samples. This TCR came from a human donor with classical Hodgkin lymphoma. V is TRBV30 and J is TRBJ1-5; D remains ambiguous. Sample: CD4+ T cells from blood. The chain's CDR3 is CAWSEGWGRYQHF. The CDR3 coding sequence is TGTGCCTGGAGTGAAGGATGGGGTCGTTACCAGCATTTT.